The clone carrying this T cell receptor beta chain was picked up a small number of times. The antigen is not known. For TCR beta, libraries came from quantitative 5'-RACE with molecular barcodes. TCRdb re-called the 5' RACE reads through MiXCR, storing one row per CDR3 protein. Altogether under 550,000 distinct CDR3 sequences are present, roughly 26% being singletons, with the ten largest covering 0.89%. The record originates from a study of CD8 T cells in ankylosing spondylitis. Whole-study results and caveats: About 8 highly homologous variants made up a TCR beta motif, and this motif appeared characteristic of ankylosing spondylitis blood. In reactive arthritis synovial fluid and blood, some motif variants had been reported before. Significant enrichment of disease-linked clones was reported in matched ankylosing spondylitis synovial fluid.

The germline V and J ends were trimmed by 4 bases and 1 base, with 12 bases remaining between them. CDR3 length: 14 amino acids. The germline gives CDR1 DFQATT, CDR2 SNEGSKA (reference sequence). Material for sequencing was blood, either unsorted or a sorted T cell fraction (not recorded which). V gene TRBV20-1 combines with J gene TRBJ2-3; D ambiguous. The receptor was derived from a male donor with ankylosing spondylitis. The CDR3 loop reads CSATGRFRTDTQYF. As DNA, the CDR3 is TGCAGTGCTACTGGACGGTTCCGCACAGATACGCAGTATTTT.